These 2 T cell receptor beta chains were sequenced from one sample in a study of PD-1 blockade in classical Hodgkin lymphoma. Time point defined: cycle 4 day 1 (C4D1), after 6 weeks of nivolumab. Each of the patients experienced relapse following autologous stem cell transplantation, and their brentuximab vedotin exposure differed. Thawed PBMCs were the source of CD4+ T cells, purified by magnetic negative selection. Only in-frame clones appear in the TCRdb table, and some are missing; sequencing was by immunoSEQ multiplex PCR. The repertoire consists of tens of thousands of clones, with roughly 80% occurring once and the leading ten covering 3.1%. The specimen was CD4+ T cells from blood, collected before the fourth cycle of nivolumab. The receptor source for this set is a human donor with classical Hodgkin lymphoma.

The chain employs TRBV9 and TRBJ2-1, with D possibly being TRBD2 (6 bases). The CDR3 has 15 residues. Germline loops: CDR1 SGDLS, CDR2 YYNGEE. Between the trimmed V and J ends, which lost 5 bases and 0 bases, there was a span of 12 bases. As DNA, the CDR3 is TGTGCCAGCAGTCTTGACGGGAGCTCCTACAATGAGCAGTTCTTC. Residues: CASSLDGSSYNEQFF. Filled out from reference TRBV9 and TRBJ2-1, the complete variable domain reads DSGVTQTPKHLITATGQRVTLRCSPRSGDLSVYWYQQSLDQGLQFLIQYYNGEERAKGNILERFSAQQFPDLHSELNLSSLELGDSALYFCASSLDGSSYNEQFFGPGTRLTVL.

J is TRBJ1-4 and V is TRBV4-1; D gene uncertain. The germline CDR1 and CDR2 sequences are MGHRA and YSYEKL. V lost 5 bases, J lost 8 bases, and 18 bases lay in between. This CDR3 has 15 residues. The CDR3: CASSAARSRAEKLFF. The CDR3 DNA reads TGCGCCAGCAGCGCTGCGAGATCTAGGGCGGAAAAACTGTTTTTT.